These T cell receptor beta chains were read from a single sample in a study of human T cells and chemical hapten exposure. TCRdb independently ran MiXCR on the RACE reads; one entry per CDR3 protein. In the table there are around 71,000 distinct CDR3 sequences, 7.5% to 10% of which are singletons. The sample was whole blood, taken in connection with sensitization to the hapten diphenylcyclopropenone (DPC). The receptors here all came from a woman in her 40s with alopecia areata. Some clones in this sample may be carry-over from other donors' samples. CDR3s include the opening cysteine and the closing phenylalanine or tryptophan. A D gene is named only where the DNA matches it firmly. Clone sizes are given selectively: once, few, many, or a class where the clone is expanded.

CDR3 DNA: TGTGCCAGCAGCACCGGAGAGGGTTATAGCAATCAGCCCCAGCATTTT; CDR3 protein: CASSTGEGYSNQPQHF; J gene: TRBJ1-5; D gene: .; V gene: TRBV6-2/TRBV6-3; clone size: few
CDR3 DNA: TGTGCCAGCTCACGCGGGGATTCACCGGCGGAGCTGTTTTTT; CDR3 protein: CASSRGDSPAELFF; J gene: TRBJ2-2; D gene: .; V gene: TRBV18; clone size: many
CDR3 DNA: TGTGCCAGCAGCCTTGGAGGGGCCTCTGGGGCCAACGTCCTGACTTTC; CDR3 protein: CASSLGGASGANVLTF; J gene: TRBJ2-6; D gene: .; V gene: TRBV28; clone size: many
CDR3 DNA: TGCAGCGCGAATTACAGGGAGTACACTGAAGCTTTCTTT; CDR3 protein: CSANYREYTEAFF; J gene: TRBJ1-1; D gene: .; V gene: TRBV29-1; clone size: .
CDR3 DNA: TGTGCCAGCAGCCGACAGGGGCCGACCTACAATGAGCAGTTCTTC; CDR3 protein: CASSRQGPTYNEQFF; J gene: TRBJ2-1; D gene: TRBD1; V gene: TRBV7-9; clone size: many
CDR3 DNA: TGTGCCTGCGAACCGGGGACAGCCCTGACAGATACGCAGTATTTT; CDR3 protein: CACEPGTALTDTQYF; J gene: TRBJ2-3; D gene: TRBD1; V gene: TRBV30; clone size: few
CDR3 DNA: TGTGCCACCCAGTGGAGCAGCTTGAACACTGAAGCTTTCTTT; CDR3 protein: CATQWSSLNTEAFF; J gene: TRBJ1-1; D gene: .; V gene: TRBV6-5; clone size: many
CDR3 DNA: TGTGCCAGCAGCTTCGGGACTAGCGCCGTAGATACGCAGTATTTT; CDR3 protein: CASSFGTSAVDTQYF; J gene: TRBJ2-3; D gene: TRBD2; V gene: TRBV5-6; clone size: many
CDR3 DNA: TGTGCCAGCTCACCACGGCAGCAAGAGACCCAGTACTTC; CDR3 protein: CASSPRQQETQYF; J gene: TRBJ2-5; D gene: .; V gene: TRBV18; clone size: many
CDR3 DNA: TGCAGTGCTAGAGATGCGGGAGGAAACACCATATATTTT; CDR3 protein: CSARDAGGNTIYF; J gene: TRBJ1-3; D gene: .; V gene: TRBV20-1; clone size: .
CDR3 DNA: TGTGCCAGCAGCTTAGATGGGAGGATTAAAGCTTTCTTT; CDR3 protein: CASSLDGRIKAFF; J gene: TRBJ1-1; D gene: .; V gene: TRBV11-2; clone size: many
CDR3 DNA: TGTGCCAGCGGCAGGGATGGCTACACCTTC; CDR3 protein: CASGRDGYTF; J gene: TRBJ1-2; D gene: .; V gene: TRBV6-6; clone size: many
CDR3 DNA: TGTGCCAGCAGTGCCCGAACCGGACCCGACGGGGAGCTGTTTTTT; CDR3 protein: CASSARTGPDGELFF; J gene: TRBJ2-2; D gene: .; V gene: TRBV2; clone size: few
CDR3 DNA: TGTGCCAGCACGGACCAGGACAGTTACAATGAGCAGTTCTTC; CDR3 protein: CASTDQDSYNEQFF; J gene: TRBJ2-1; D gene: .; V gene: TRBV7-9; clone size: once
CDR3 DNA: TGTGCCAGCCAAATTAGCGGGGGATTTTACAATGAGCAGTTCTTC; CDR3 protein: CASQISGGFYNEQFF; J gene: TRBJ2-1; D gene: TRBD2; V gene: TRBV6-6; clone size: many
CDR3 DNA: TGCGCCAGCAGCCAAATGACGGATACGCAGTATTTT; CDR3 protein: CASSQMTDTQYF; J gene: TRBJ2-3; D gene: .; V gene: TRBV4-1; clone size: many
CDR3 DNA: TGTGCCAGCAGTTATTCAGGATACGACTCTGGGGCCAACGTCCTGACTTTC; CDR3 protein: CASSYSGYDSGANVLTF; J gene: TRBJ2-6; D gene: .; V gene: TRBV6-2/TRBV6-3; clone size: .
CDR3 DNA: TGTGCCAGTAGTATAGGTCCTTCCCGCGGGACTAGCGGAGCCACAGATACGCAGTATTTT; CDR3 protein: CASSIGPSRGTSGATDTQYF; J gene: TRBJ2-3; D gene: TRBD2; V gene: TRBV19; clone size: few
CDR3 DNA: TGTGCCACGTCCGGGGTCCGTGAGAGCTATGGCTACACCTTC; CDR3 protein: CATSGVRESYGYTF; J gene: TRBJ1-2; D gene: .; V gene: TRBV5-6; clone size: many
CDR3 DNA: TGTGCCAGCAGTTTAGACAGGCTAGCGGGGGCGGGAGAGACCCAGTACTTC; CDR3 protein: CASSLDRLAGAGETQYF; J gene: TRBJ2-5; D gene: TRBD2; V gene: TRBV12-3/TRBV12-4; clone size: few
CDR3 DNA: TGTGCCAGCAGCCCCGCCTCGGTTGTCAGGGATAATCAGCCCCAGCATTTT; CDR3 protein: CASSPASVVRDNQPQHF; J gene: TRBJ1-5; D gene: .; V gene: TRBV4-2; clone size: many
CDR3 DNA: TGCGCCAGCAGCTTCCGGGGTACCCACACAGCAGATACGCAGTATTTT; CDR3 protein: CASSFRGTHTADTQYF; J gene: TRBJ2-3; D gene: .; V gene: TRBV5-1; clone size: many
CDR3 DNA: TGTGCCAGCAGCGAGACAGGAGCCTCCTACGAGCAGTACTTC; CDR3 protein: CASSETGASYEQYF; J gene: TRBJ2-7; D gene: .; V gene: TRBV6-4; clone size: .
CDR3 DNA: TGTGCCAGCTCACCTCCGGGGGGCGCGCCGAATCAGCCCCAGCATTTT; CDR3 protein: CASSPPGGAPNQPQHF; J gene: TRBJ1-5; D gene: .; V gene: TRBV18; clone size: .
CDR3 DNA: TGTGCCAGCATGGGCGTAGGGGGCGGCAATCAGCCCCAGCATTTT; CDR3 protein: CASMGVGGGNQPQHF; J gene: TRBJ1-5; D gene: TRBD1; V gene: TRBV2; clone size: many
CDR3 DNA: TGTGCCAGCAGTTCCGGGACTAGCGGGCTCTCCTACGAGCAGTACTTC; CDR3 protein: CASSSGTSGLSYEQYF; J gene: TRBJ2-7; D gene: TRBD2; V gene: TRBV7-2; clone size: .
CDR3 DNA: TGTGCCGCTGGACAGGGGGCCGACTACAATGAGCAGTTCTTC; CDR3 protein: CAAGQGADYNEQFF; J gene: TRBJ2-1; D gene: TRBD1; V gene: TRBV6-1; clone size: .
CDR3 DNA: TGCAGTGCCCAGAGACAGTCGACTAACTATGGCTACACCTTC; CDR3 protein: CSAQRQSTNYGYTF; J gene: TRBJ1-2; D gene: .; V gene: TRBV20-1; clone size: many
CDR3 DNA: TGTGCCAGCAGCACAGGGTTTTCAGATACGCAGTATTTT; CDR3 protein: CASSTGFSDTQYF; J gene: TRBJ2-3; D gene: .; V gene: TRBV6-1; clone size: many
CDR3 DNA: TGTGCCAGCAGAGGGTACCCCCAAGAGACCCAGTACTTC; CDR3 protein: CASRGYPQETQYF; J gene: TRBJ2-5; D gene: .; V gene: TRBV11-2; clone size: many
CDR3 DNA: TGTGCCAGCAGCTTAGTCGGGGGAGACACCGGGGAGCTGTTTTTT; CDR3 protein: CASSLVGGDTGELFF; J gene: TRBJ2-2; D gene: .; V gene: TRBV11-1; clone size: .
CDR3 DNA: TGTGCCAGTAGTAAGTTCGCGGGGACAGGGTTCTATGGCTACACCTTC; CDR3 protein: CASSKFAGTGFYGYTF; J gene: TRBJ1-2; D gene: TRBD1; V gene: TRBV19; clone size: many
CDR3 DNA: TGCGCCAGCAGCCTCCTCGGCGGCGGGGGCGATACAGATACGCAGTATTTT; CDR3 protein: CASSLLGGGGDTDTQYF; J gene: TRBJ2-3; D gene: .; V gene: TRBV5-1; clone size: .
CDR3 DNA: TGTGCCAGCAGCAAGAACACTGAAGCTTTATTT; CDR3 protein: CASSKNTEALF; J gene: TRBJ1-1; D gene: .; V gene: TRBV7-9; clone size: few
CDR3 DNA: TGTGCCAGCAGCCTCGAGACAAACATTCAGTACTTC; CDR3 protein: CASSLETNIQYF; J gene: TRBJ2-4; D gene: .; V gene: TRBV6-6; clone size: many
CDR3 DNA: TGTGCCAGCAGGACCGGGACAACTAATGAAAAACTGTTTTTT; CDR3 protein: CASRTGTTNEKLFF; J gene: TRBJ1-4; D gene: .; V gene: TRBV12-3/TRBV12-4; clone size: .
CDR3 DNA: TGTGCCAGCAGCCCCCGACTAGCGGGGCCCACCTACGAGCAGTACTTC; CDR3 protein: CASSPRLAGPTYEQYF; J gene: TRBJ2-7; D gene: TRBD2; V gene: TRBV7-2; clone size: few
CDR3 DNA: TGTGCCAGCACGCGCAACTTAAGGGGGGGTACTGAAGCTTTCTTT; CDR3 protein: CASTRNLRGGTEAFF; J gene: TRBJ1-1; D gene: .; V gene: TRBV2; clone size: many
CDR3 DNA: TGTGCCAGCGGTCGGAGGGAGCCCTACGAGCAGTACTTC; CDR3 protein: CASGRREPYEQYF; J gene: TRBJ2-7; D gene: .; V gene: TRBV19; clone size: many
CDR3 DNA: TGTGCCAGCAGTTTATGGCACCCCAACTATAATTCACCCCTCCACTTT; CDR3 protein: CASSLWHPNYNSPLHF; J gene: TRBJ1-6; D gene: .; V gene: TRBV27; clone size: medium-sized
CDR3 DNA: TGTGCCACCGAGGAAGAGGGCACCGGGGAGCTGTTTTTT; CDR3 protein: CATEEEGTGELFF; J gene: TRBJ2-2; D gene: .; V gene: TRBV6-2/TRBV6-3; clone size: many
CDR3 DNA: TGCGCCAGCAGTATTCGCCCCTCATTACCGGACACTGAAGCTTTCTTT; CDR3 protein: CASSIRPSLPDTEAFF; J gene: TRBJ1-1; D gene: .; V gene: TRBV5-1; clone size: many
CDR3 DNA: TGTGCCAGCAGCTTACAGGGGATGAGCAATCAGCCCCAGCATTTT; CDR3 protein: CASSLQGMSNQPQHF; J gene: TRBJ1-5; D gene: .; V gene: TRBV7-8; clone size: .
CDR3 DNA: TGTGCCTGGAGTGTTCAGGCCCTCAACTATGGCTACACCTTC; CDR3 protein: CAWSVQALNYGYTF; J gene: TRBJ1-2; D gene: .; V gene: TRBV30; clone size: many
CDR3 DNA: TGTGCCAGCAGCCTAGCGGGGGGACGAGATTACACCGGGGAGCTGTTTTTT; CDR3 protein: CASSLAGGRDYTGELFF; J gene: TRBJ2-2; D gene: TRBD2; V gene: TRBV3-1; clone size: .